The clone carrying this TCR beta chain was counted once. The CDR3 consists of 18 residues. CDR1 is SGHTS, CDR2 YDEGEE, per germline. With 4 bases clipped from V and 4 bases from J, the junction kept 12 bases outside the gene matches. Original processing methods: Amplification of reference gene primers provided the estimated nucleated cell counts. Libraries were prepared by immunoSEQ multiplex PCR; TCRdb keeps only in-frame clonotypes and omits some of them. The V and J calls and clone size were taken over from that table, and D and trimming were inferred from the DNA. The table has about 130,000 clones, 85% seen once; the top ten hold 4.3%. The data were taken from a study of blood T cell repertoires in COVID-19. Study-wide context: The United States, Italy and Spain provided the acute and convalescent COVID-19 samples. From T cells, B-cell-depleted T cells, or PBMCs came the material, which was cDNA or gDNA.

The receptor was isolated from a human donor in a cohort sampled during active COVID-19. Sequences were obtained from peripheral blood. The chain joins TRBV5-8 to TRBJ2-5; 14 bases agree with TRBD2. The CDR3 is CASSQGLAGAHRGETQYF. The CDR3 DNA sequence: TGTGCCAGCAGCCAGGGACTAGCGGGGGCCCACCGGGGAGAGACCCAGTACTTC.